This TCR beta chain was identified in a study of T cell repertoires in cytomegalovirus infection. A remark on this clonotype: Antigen specificity is unknown.

Notes on the study in general: Ex vivo, HLA-C-restricted CMV-specific TCR beta clonotypes prevailed over the rest of the response.

The CDR3 covers 13 residues. Trimming stripped 1 base from V and 6 bases from J, with 10 bases between. TCRdb re-derived calls from the reads in MiXCR, one entry per CDR3 protein. The sample has roughly 920,000 distinct CDR3 sequences; roughly 30% are singletons. This specimen consisted of cultured CD8+ T cells from PBMCs, obtained from culture after CMV antigen stimulation. The V and J genes are TRBV12-3 or TRBV12-4 and TRBJ2-7; the D gene is possibly TRBD1 (5 bases). The receptor comes from a human donor in good health (CMV status not recorded). Some clones in this sample may be carry-over from other donors' samples. Written as DNA, the CDR3 is TGTGCCAGCAGTTTAGTGGGGCTCGGCGAGCAGTACTTC. This translates into CASSLVGLGEQYF.